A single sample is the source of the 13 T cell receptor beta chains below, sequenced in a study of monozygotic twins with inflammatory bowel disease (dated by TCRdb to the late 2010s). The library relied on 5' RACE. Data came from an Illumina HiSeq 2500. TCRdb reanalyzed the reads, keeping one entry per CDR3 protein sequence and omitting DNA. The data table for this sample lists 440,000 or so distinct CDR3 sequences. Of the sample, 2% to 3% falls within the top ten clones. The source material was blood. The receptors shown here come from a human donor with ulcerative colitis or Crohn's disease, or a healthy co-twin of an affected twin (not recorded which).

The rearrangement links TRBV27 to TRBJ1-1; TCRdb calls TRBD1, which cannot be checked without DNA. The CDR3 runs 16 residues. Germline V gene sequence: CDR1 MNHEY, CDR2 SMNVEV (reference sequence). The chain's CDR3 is CASSHYSGQPNTEAFF.

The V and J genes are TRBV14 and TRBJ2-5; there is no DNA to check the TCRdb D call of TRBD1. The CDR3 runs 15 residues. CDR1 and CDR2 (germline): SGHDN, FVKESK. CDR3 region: CASSKGRWGTETQYF.

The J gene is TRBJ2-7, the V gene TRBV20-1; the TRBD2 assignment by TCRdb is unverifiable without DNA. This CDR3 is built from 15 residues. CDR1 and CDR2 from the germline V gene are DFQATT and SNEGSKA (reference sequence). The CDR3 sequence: CSASLRTSGSVEQYF.

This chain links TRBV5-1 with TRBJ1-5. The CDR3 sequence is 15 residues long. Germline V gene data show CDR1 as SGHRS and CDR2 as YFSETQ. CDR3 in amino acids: CASSLVGEVGQPQHF.

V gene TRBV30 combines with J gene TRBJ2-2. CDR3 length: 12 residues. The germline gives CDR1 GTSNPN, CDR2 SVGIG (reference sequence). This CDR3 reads CAWSGQPRELFF.

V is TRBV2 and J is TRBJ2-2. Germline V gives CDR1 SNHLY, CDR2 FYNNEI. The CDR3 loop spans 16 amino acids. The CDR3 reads CASSDMAMANTGELFF.

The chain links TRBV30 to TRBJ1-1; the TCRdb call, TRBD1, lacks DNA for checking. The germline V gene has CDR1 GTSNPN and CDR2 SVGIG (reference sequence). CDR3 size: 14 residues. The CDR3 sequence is CAWKKDTLNTEAFF.

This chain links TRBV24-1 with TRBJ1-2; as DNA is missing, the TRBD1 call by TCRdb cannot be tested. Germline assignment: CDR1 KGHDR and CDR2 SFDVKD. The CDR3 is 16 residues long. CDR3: CATSDSPGQGARGYTF.

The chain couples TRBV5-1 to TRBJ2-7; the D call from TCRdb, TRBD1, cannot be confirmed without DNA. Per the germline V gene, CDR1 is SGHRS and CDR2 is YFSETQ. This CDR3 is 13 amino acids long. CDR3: CASSLRGFDEQYF.

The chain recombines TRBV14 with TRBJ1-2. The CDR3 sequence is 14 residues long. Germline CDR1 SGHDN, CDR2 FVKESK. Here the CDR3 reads CASSQARGAYGYTF.

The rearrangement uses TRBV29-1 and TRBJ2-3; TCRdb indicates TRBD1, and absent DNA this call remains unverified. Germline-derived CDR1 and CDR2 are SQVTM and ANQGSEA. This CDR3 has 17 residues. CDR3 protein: CSVEDLSGGTSTDTQYF.

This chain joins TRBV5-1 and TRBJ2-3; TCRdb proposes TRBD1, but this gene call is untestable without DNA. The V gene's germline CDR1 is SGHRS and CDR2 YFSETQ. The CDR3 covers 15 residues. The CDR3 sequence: CASSFRGQSTDTQYF.

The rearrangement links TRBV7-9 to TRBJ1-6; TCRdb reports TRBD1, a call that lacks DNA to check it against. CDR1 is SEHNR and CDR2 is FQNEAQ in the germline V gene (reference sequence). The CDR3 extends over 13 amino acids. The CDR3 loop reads CASSPGNDSPLHF.